This T cell receptor beta chain appears in the sequencing data of a study of blood T cell repertoires in COVID-19. In germline, CDR1 is MNHNY, CDR2 SVGAGI (reference sequence). The V and J ends lost 2 bases and 8 bases, in that order; junction bases with no gene match: 10. CDR3 size: 15 residues. Profiling relied on immunoSEQ multiplex PCR, and the TCRdb table lists in-frame clones only, not all of them. The sample has 250,000 to 300,000 clones, less than 90% seen once. The sequence came from a man aged 25-45 years with active or convalescent COVID-19. The chain couples TRBV6-6 to TRBJ1-2, with 8 bases fitting TRBD1. What was sequenced was peripheral blood. CDR3 bases: TGTGCCAGCAGTTACGGAAGGACAGGGAAAGACGGCTACACCTTC. Translating it yields CASSYGRTGKDGYTF.